Presented here are 30 T cell receptor beta chains from one specimen sequenced in a study of OX40 agonist ivuxolimab in advanced cancers. The table came from immunoSEQ multiplex PCR; TCRdb's copy has only in-frame clones and leaves some out. The profile shows 41,000 or so clones, 85% of them singletons. Material: CD4+ or CD8+ T cells sorted from blood, obtained in a trial of the OX40 agonist ivuxolimab. The receptors derive from an adult with an advanced solid tumor such as melanoma, head and neck, liver or kidney cancer.

This rearrangement joins TRBV28 to TRBJ2-7, with 9 bases that match TRBD1. Germline V gene lookup returns CDR1 MDHEN and CDR2 SYDVKM. The CDR3 length is 15 residues. Trimming took 6 bases from V and 6 from J; bases not matched to a gene: 12. The CDR3 sequence is CASRRSGTGSFEQYF. The CDR3 bases are TGTGCCAGCAGGCGGTCGGGGACAGGGTCTTTCGAGCAGTACTTC.

The rearrangement joins TRBV6-1 to TRBJ1-5; maybe TRBD1 (6 bases). The CDR3 length is 14 residues. Deletions cut 7 bases from V and 1 base from J, with 11 bases between. Germline CDR1 and CDR2: MNHNS and SASEGT. The chain's CDR3 is CASNPTGSNQPQHF. Here the CDR3 DNA reads TGTGCCAGCAATCCTACAGGGAGCAATCAGCCCCAGCATTTT.

This clone showed up just once. V is TRBV4-1 and J is TRBJ2-7, with D perhaps given as TRBD1 or TRBD2 (5 bases each). CDR3 length: 13 amino acids. From germline, CDR1 is MGHRA and CDR2 YSYEKL. With 1 base removed from V and 4 bases from J, the gap between germline ends came to 8 bases. The CDR3 sequence: CASSQARGYEQYF. The CDR3 nucleotides are TGCGCCAGCAGCCAAGCGAGGGGTTACGAGCAGTACTTC.

This rearrangement joins TRBV12-5 to TRBJ2-1; D call uncertain. CDR1 LGHNT and CDR2 FRNRAP come from the germline V gene. This CDR3 has 16 amino acids. With 2 bases removed from V and 0 bases from J, the gap between germline ends came to 11 bases. The CDR3 DNA reads TGTGCTAGTGGTTTGTCTCTTACCGGCTCCTACAATGAGCAGTTCTTC. Protein product: CASGLSLTGSYNEQFF.

V usage is TRBV7-2 and J usage is TRBJ2-7; maybe TRBD2 (5 bases). V lost 5 bases and J 4 bases, leaving 12 bases between the germline ends. Looked up from germline, CDR1 is SGHTA and CDR2 is FQGNSA. The CDR3 is 13 amino acids. This CDR3 reads CASSHGSRYEQYF. In DNA, the CDR3 is TGTGCCAGCAGCCATGGGAGCAGATACGAGCAGTACTTC.

The chain recombines TRBV11-2 with TRBJ2-1; D remains unclear. V was trimmed by 1 base and J by 9 bases, leaving 10 bases between them. This CDR3 has 13 amino acids. Germline lookup yields CDR1 SGHAT and CDR2 FQNNGV. The CDR3 DNA follows: TGTGCCAGCAGCTTAGCTCCGATACGTGAGCAGTTCTTC. It translates to CASSLAPIREQFF. Supplemented by reference TRBV11-2 and TRBJ2-1, the full variable domain reads EAGVAQSPRYKIIEKRQSVAFWCNPISGHATLYWYQQILGQGPKLLIQFQNNGVVDDSQLPKDRFSAERLKGVDSTLKIQPAKLEDSAVYLCASSLAPIREQFFGPGTRLTVL.

This clone was detected a few times. V is TRBV14 and J is TRBJ1-1, with D unresolved. The germline CDR1 and CDR2 sequences are SGHDN and FVKESK. The V end was cut by 1 base, the J end by 2 bases, with 5 bases between. This CDR3 has 13 amino acids. CDR3 sequence reads: CASSQGGNTEAFF. DNA for the CDR3: TGTGCCAGCAGCCAAGGGGGAAACACTGAAGCTTTCTTT. Using reference TRBV14 and TRBJ1-1 for the parts outside the CDR3, the full variable domain is EAGVTQFPSHSVIEKGQTVTLRCDPISGHDNLYWYRRVMGKEIKFLLHFVKESKQDESGMPNNRFLAERTGGTYSTLKVQPAELEDSGVYFCASSQGGNTEAFFGQGTRLTVV.

As to this clone: Other DNA sequences in the sample encode the same CDR3. The gene calls are TRBV5-6 and TRBJ2-7; D ambiguous. Germline loops: CDR1 SGHDT, CDR2 YYEEEE. This CDR3 has 12 residues. Trimming took off 2 bases at V and 4 bases at J, with 7 bases between the two ends. The CDR3 DNA reads as TGTGCCAGCAGCTTATCTCCATACGAGCAGTACTTC. It specifies CASSLSPYEQYF.

This chain joins TRBV5-1 and TRBJ2-3, with TRBD2 as a possible D gene (5 bases). Germline CDR1 reads SGHRS; CDR2 reads YFSETQ. The CDR3 sequence is 17 residues long. Trimming cost V 0 bases and J 0 bases, with 14 bases left between them. Here the CDR3 DNA reads TGCGCCAGCAGCTTGGGGAGGTTCAGTCGTAGCACAGATACGCAGTATTTT. Protein: CASSLGRFSRSTDTQYF.

This clone was detected only once. A read error is possible here, since a much larger clone lies one base away. This sequence joins TRBV27 and TRBJ1-2; perhaps TRBD1 as D (5 bases). In germline, CDR1 is MNHEY, CDR2 SMNVEV (reference sequence). CDR3 size: 13 residues. The germline V and J ends were trimmed by 10 bases and 8 bases, with 20 bases remaining between them. The CDR3 coding sequence is TGTGCCATCAGCGTCTATAGCAGGGACGGCTACACCTTC. As protein: CAISVYSRDGYTF.

The chain joins TRBV5-6 to TRBJ2-3; D ambiguous. Germline V gives CDR1 SGHDT, CDR2 YYEEEE. V gave up 0 bases and J gave up 4 bases, with 6 bases separating them. This CDR3 has 13 residues. The CDR3 loop reads CASSLGSPDTQYF. The CDR3 nucleotides read TGTGCCAGCAGCTTGGGGAGTCCAGATACGCAGTATTTT.

The chain has TRBV28 and TRBJ2-1, with 9 bases that match TRBD2. The CDR3 runs to 18 residues. Germline CDR1 is MDHEN and CDR2 is SYDVKM. V lost 4 bases, J lost 2 bases, and 12 bases stayed unmatched. CDR3 in DNA: TGTGCCAGCAGTTCTACCCTAGTTGGCGGGAGGGCCTACAATGAGCAGTTCTTC. It is translated as CASSSTLVGGRAYNEQFF.

This clone came up once. V gene TRBV27 combines with J gene TRBJ2-7; TRBD1 is a possible D gene (6 bases). From germline, CDR1 is MNHEY and CDR2 SMNVEV (reference sequence). The CDR3 is 18 residues long. V gave up 3 bases and J gave up 2 bases, with 23 bases separating them. The CDR3 protein is CASSLGPPRTALTYEQYF. CDR3 nucleotide sequence: TGTGCCAGCAGTTTGGGCCCTCCTCGGACAGCCCTGACCTACGAGCAGTACTTC.

CDR3 protein: CASSPGRATGEQYF. The DNA for the CDR3 is TGTGCCAGCTCACCCGGGAGGGCCACGGGAGAGCAGTACTTC. The chain recombines TRBV18 with TRBJ2-7; 8 bases map to TRBD2. This CDR3 comprises 14 residues. V dropped 3 bases and J dropped 7; count of bases not matched to a gene: 8. Germline values: CDR1 KGHSH, CDR2 LQKENI.

Here the CDR3 reads CASSETSSTDTQYF. CDR3 sequence (DNA): TGTGCCAGCAGCGAGACTAGCAGCACAGATACGCAGTATTTT. The genes are TRBV9 and TRBJ2-3; 7 bases are shared with TRBD2. Per germline, CDR1 SGDLS and CDR2 YYNGEE. This CDR3 spans 14 amino acids. V lost 3 bases and J lost 0; bases outside the gene matches: 1.

This rearrangement joins TRBV28 to TRBJ2-1; TRBD1 matches at 9 bases. CDR1 is MDHEN and CDR2 is SYDVKM in the germline V gene. The junction had 8 bases not matched to a gene; V was cut back by 6 bases and J by 5 bases. This CDR3 is 15 amino acids long. Written as DNA, the CDR3 is TGTGCCAGCAGCCTTGCGGGACAGGGTAACAATGAGCAGTTCTTC. Protein: CASSLAGQGNNEQFF.

The chain employs TRBV28 and TRBJ2-1; TRBD1 matches at 7 bases. With 5 bases clipped from V and 4 bases from J, the junction kept 8 bases outside the gene matches. Germline lookup yields CDR1 MDHEN and CDR2 SYDVKM. The CDR3 is made up of 15 amino acids. As DNA, the CDR3 is TGTGCCAGCAGTCCCCGAGAGGGGGCGTACAATGAGCAGTTCTTC. Translating gives CASSPREGAYNEQFF.

The chain carries TRBV20-1 and TRBJ2-1, with D uncertain. The V end was cut by 3 bases, the J end by 13 bases, with 13 bases between. The CDR3 is 11 amino acids. Germline lookup yields CDR1 DFQATT and CDR2 SNEGSKA (reference sequence). The DNA for the CDR3 is TGCAGTGCTAGTTCTGGGCTACTCCAGTTCTTC. Its protein is CSASSGLLQFF.

J is TRBJ2-7 and V is TRBV6-6; D perhaps matches TRBD1 (5 bases). Germline CDR1 and CDR2: MNHNY and SVGAGI (reference sequence). The CDR3 totals 16 residues. The ends were cut back, 0 bases at V and 1 base at J, with 13 bases in the middle. CDR3 region: CASSYSSWTYSYEQYF. CDR3 nucleotide sequence: TGTGCCAGCAGTTACTCGAGTTGGACATATTCCTACGAGCAGTACTTC.

The genes are TRBV27 and TRBJ1-5; no clear D gene. The CDR3 is made up of 13 amino acids. Looked up from germline, CDR1 is MNHEY and CDR2 is SMNVEV (reference sequence). V was clipped by 5 bases and J by 4 bases, with 9 bases between them. Here the CDR3 reads CASSGSKNQPQHF. CDR3 coding DNA: TGTGCCAGCAGTGGGTCCAAAAATCAGCCCCAGCATTTT.

This clone was found once. J is TRBJ2-7 and V is TRBV2; D unclear. V was clipped by 5 bases and J by 4 bases, with 6 bases between them. Germline V lookup: CDR1 SNHLY, CDR2 FYNNEI. The CDR3 is 11 amino acids. The CDR3 loop is CASSLQYEQYF. The CDR3 bases are TGTGCCAGCAGTCTTCAATACGAGCAGTACTTC.

This clone has just one count. The chain couples TRBV7-6 to TRBJ2-7, with D possibly matching TRBD2 (5 bases). This CDR3 is 12 amino acids long. V lost 1 base to trimming and J lost 9 bases, with 10 bases between them. Per germline, CDR1 SGHVS and CDR2 FNYEAQ. CDR3 nucleotide sequence: TGTGCCAGCAGCTTAGATGAGGGCAGGCAGTACTTC. Translating gives CASSLDEGRQYF.

CDR3 in amino acids: CAISESGRQGAGEAFF. CDR3 in DNA: TGTGCCATCAGTGAGTCGGGGCGACAGGGGGCCGGTGAAGCTTTCTTT. J is TRBJ1-1 and V is TRBV10-3; TRBD1 aligns across 10 bases. Germline V gene lookup returns CDR1 ENHRY and CDR2 SYGVKD. J was trimmed by 7 bases and V by 0 bases; bases with no gene match: 8. The CDR3 contains 16 residues.

The V gene is TRBV4-3, the J gene TRBJ2-3; the D is unclear. CDR1 LGHNA and CDR2 YSLEER come from the germline V gene. CDR3 length equals 13 residues. Trimming left V 1 base short and J 4 bases short, with 6 bases between. Here the CDR3 reads CASSQGISDTQYF. CDR3 nucleotide sequence: TGCGCCAGCAGCCAAGGGATTTCAGATACGCAGTATTTT.

The chain uses TRBV5-1 and TRBJ2-5, with D possibly TRBD2 on 7 matching bases. The tail of the sequence fits TRBJ2-7 better, so the J call may be wrong. Germline V CDR1 and CDR2: SGHRS, YFSETQ. CDR3 length: 13 residues. In DNA form, the CDR3 reads TGCGCCAGCAGCTCGGGGGGCTTCTACGAGCAGTACTTC. Protein: CASSSGGFYEQYF.

The rearrangement links TRBV18 to TRBJ1-2; 8 bases line up with TRBD1. CDR1 and CDR2 from the germline V gene are KGHSH and LQKENI. The CDR3 has 15 amino acids. J lost 8 bases, V lost 6 bases, and 14 bases had no gene match. CDR3 bases: TGTGCCAGCTCCCCCACGGGACAGGTTATAATCGGCTACACCTTC. This codes for CASSPTGQVIIGYTF.

The chain combines TRBV2 with TRBJ2-5, with 12 bases identical to TRBD2. V was clipped by 5 bases and J by 5 bases; unmatched bases: 12. The CDR3 is 17 amino acids. Per germline, CDR1 SNHLY and CDR2 FYNNEI. The DNA of the CDR3 is TGTGCCAGCAGTTTAACTAGCGGGAGGAGTTCAGGCGAGACCCAGTACTTC. Its translation: CASSLTSGRSSGETQYF.

The chain recombines TRBV9 with TRBJ2-2, with D hard to call. Trimming cost V 2 bases and J 0 bases, with 11 bases left between them. This CDR3 comprises 16 residues. Germline V gene data show CDR1 as SGDLS and CDR2 as YYNGEE. The CDR3 protein is CASSVSARSNTGELFF. DNA of the CDR3: TGTGCCAGCAGCGTGTCAGCGCGGTCGAACACCGGGGAGCTGTTTTTT.

V and J are TRBV6-6 and TRBJ2-7, with TRBD1 identical over 7 bases. J was trimmed by 1 base and V by 7 bases; bases with no gene match: 4. Germline CDR1 MNHNY, CDR2 SVGAGI (reference sequence). This CDR3 region has 13 residues. This CDR3 is CASTLQGSYEQYF. DNA of the CDR3: TGTGCCAGCACTTTACAGGGGTCCTACGAGCAGTACTTC.

This chain links TRBV6-5 with TRBJ2-3, with 11 bases fitting TRBD2. The V gene end was trimmed by 2 bases and the J gene end by 1 base; junction bases not matched to a gene: 2. Germline CDR1 and CDR2: MNHEY and SVGAGI. The CDR3 extends over 16 amino acids. The CDR3 DNA follows: TGTGCCAGCAGTTACGGGACTAGCGGACGCACAGATACGCAGTATTTT. Its protein is CASSYGTSGRTDTQYF.